The present TCR beta chain was sequenced within a study of cytomegalovirus exposure and HLA in healthy donors (dated by TCRdb to about 2017). Broadly, across the study: An earlier analysis of several hundred of the donors reported about 260 Gb of sequence data and about 120 million unique TCR beta sequences obtained from about 180 million T cells. An early release that covered more than 550 HLA-typed donors contained approximately 320 gigabases of sequencing data and tens of millions of unique TCR sequences. Of the roughly 410 genotyped donors, 81% were placed in the genetic ancestry cluster associated with self-reported Caucasian donors. The study was designed to test whether signatures of past pathogen exposure could be identified by cataloging public T cell receptors. The study used immunosequencing to profile the T cell repertoires of approximately 650 subjects and linked those repertoires to cytomegalovirus serostatus. In addition to the first cohort of approximately 670 subjects, a separate validation cohort of approximately 120 different subjects was used. The study combined high-throughput TCR immunosequencing, statistical association of individual TCRs with disease status, and machine learning to predict cytomegalovirus infection status. A later analysis re-analyzed previously published TCR beta repertoires from 650 to 800 donors and added high-resolution HLA genotyping to study TCR occurrence patterns. In the later analysis, no new phenotypic data were used to find candidate immune exposures; instead, reliance was placed on TCR beta sequences and their occurrence across donors. To decide whether each TCR beta V gene segment behaved as functional or pseudogenic, an earlier analysis of over 500 of the donors relied on high-throughput TCR beta sequencing. Donor age, sex, ethnicity and CMV serostatus were compiled together with the repertoire data. A later genetic analysis took genome-wide SNP genotypes for 398 of the 666 donors and used that subset as a discovery cohort. All discovery cohort repertoires had been generated using a single sequencing platform. Class I and class II HLA loci were covered by the typing at four-digit resolution. Typing coverage varied by locus: about 620-630 donors for A, B, C, DRB1 and DQB1; some 520 for DQA1; about 600 for DPA1; under 490 for DPB1. Because of strong linkage in the cohort, a few DR-DQ haplotypes were treated as single units for association and clustering. Across some 400 genotyped donors of the cohort, an average of about 240,000 unique TCR beta nucleotide sequences per donor were sequenced, and 15% to 20% of those sequences were non-productive. Here is what the overall study found, with its caveats: Over 15 rarely observed V segments, including chromosome 9 orphons, were excluded from the earlier analysis of just under 600 of the donors because counts were too low. HLA typing was unavailable for some donors at each locus, so association tests used only the typed subset. Compared with the roughly 710-donor mean, donors in an Asian-associated ancestry cluster had fewer N-insertions in productive TCRs, according to a later genetic analysis. Specific HLA alleles were associated with 16,951 TCR beta sequences at a false discovery rate of 0.05 in a later analysis. The only immune exposure information available for the cohort was CMV serostatus. In a later analysis, HLA-associated TCR beta chains were found to be more clonally expanded and to have lower generation probabilities than equally common non-associated chains. A further reported finding was that TCR beta sequences accurately predicted the HLA-A and HLA-B alleles for most subjects in the first cohort. Cytomegalovirus status was reported to be diagnosed by the classifier with high specificity and sensitivity in both the original and validation cohorts. Broadly in line with IMGT annotations, most TCR beta V segments showed up in productive rearrangements about 87% or about 30% of the time in an earlier analysis of approximately 640 of the donors. A few of the identified cytomegalovirus-associated TCR beta chains were confirmed in vitro to be specific for cytomegalovirus antigens. In a later analysis, the rate of TCR association differed among HLA loci, with DRB1 alleles having the most associated TCRs and HLA-C alleles having the fewest. A cluster of highly shared sequence variants was judged likely to be a technical artifact of the sequencing pipeline. According to a later analysis, parvovirus B19, influenza, CMV and Epstein-Barr virus appeared linked to several top co-occurrence clusters. The study listed 150 to 200 TCR beta chains as associated with cytomegalovirus. The cohort was sequenced for TCR beta chains only, and without alpha or paired-chain data the features that could be detected were limited. According to a later analysis, most CMV-associated TCR beta chains appeared to be HLA-restricted, and the HLA associations seemed to be driven largely by CMV exposure. Most TCR sequences were seen in very few donors, while some public TCRs were found in many individuals. Correlated functional status among segregating V segments might reflect linkage disequilibrium, but an unknown experimental factor could not be ruled out. The authors suggested that the approach could potentially be extended to other disease states and immunological phenotypes. A later genetic analysis associated a missense DCLRE1C variant with V-gene and J-gene trimming of TCR beta chains, and an independent cohort replicated the association. Presence/absence analyses assumed roughly uniform sequencing depth across donors, an assumption that may not hold. Strong co-occurrence of HLA alleles, especially DR and DQ, made assigning TCR associations to individual alleles difficult.

The receptor library was made with the immunoSEQ multiplex PCR assay. A mixture of 60 forward primers for TCR Vbeta segments and 13 reverse primers for TCR Jbeta segments was used in the multiplex PCR. The CDR3 region of rearranged TCR beta genes was amplified from genomic DNA with a multiplex PCR assay. The amplified TCR beta libraries were sequenced on the Illumina HiSeq System as 87-base-pair reads. The original pipeline was this. In a later analysis, 77 million or so unique TCR beta chains were counted across the 650 to 750 repertoires, and around 10 million of these chains were shared by at least two donors. Raw reads were error-corrected and collapsed into unique sequences by a nearest-neighbor algorithm in which closely related sequences were merged to remove PCR and sequencing errors. To assign V, D and J gene segments, CDR3 sequences were aligned to IMGT reference sequences. For a sequence to be retained, a match of at least six nucleotides was required to both a V gene segment and a J gene segment. Rearrangements were called productive when the CDR3 lacked stop codons and stayed in frame with V and J; all others were non-productive. CDR3 was defined by IMGT convention, running from the second conserved V-encoded cysteine to the conserved J-encoded phenylalanine. The earlier analysis of about 500 of the donors excluded sequences that lacked an unambiguous match to a single V gene segment. An earlier analysis of several hundred of the donors classified V segments as functional when productive rearrangements were above 56.7% and as segregating when the standard deviation between donors was above 5%. A statistical classification framework was built to diagnose cytomegalovirus status from the catalog of TCR beta chain sequences. A later analysis assigned V and J genes by comparing TCR nucleotide sequences with IMGT/GENE-DB human TR gene sequences. Using the TCRdist pipeline, a later analysis assigned CDR3 sequences along with most-parsimonious VDJ recombination scenarios. A later analysis defined each TCR beta chain by its CDR3 amino acid sequence plus V-gene family, and excluded reads lacking a unique V-gene family. To address suspected cross-contamination and a sequencing artifact, a later analysis removed around 600 highly shared, low-generation-probability nucleotide sequences. In a later analysis, a clonal expansion index for each public chain was calculated from normalized within-repertoire ranks of inferred template counts. In a later analysis, generation probabilities were computed using a VDJ recombination model fitted to out-of-frame rearrangements, and the results were checked against IGoR. A later analysis scored TCR-TCR, TCR-HLA and TCR-CMV co-occurrence with hypergeometric tests, applying a repertoire-size bias correction to TCR pairs. False discovery rates were estimated in a later analysis by permuting HLA or CMV assignments 20 times. In a later analysis, co-occurring TCRs were grouped using DBSCAN, and TCRdist sequence similarity was added for clustering within HLA-allele-positive subsets. Repertoires with fewer than 30,000 or more than 120,000 public chains were left out of co-occurrence clustering, as were about 5 repertoires with anomalous nucleotide sharing. TCRdb obtained this table from immuneACCESS and retained in-frame rearrangements with V and J assigned. These tables miss some clones; where compared with another copy, unresolved V genes account for less than half of the shortfall, and the remainder is unexplained. V and J calls and clone size are as listed in that table; D and trimming were resolved from the DNA. This sample's table carries under 200,000 clones. The ten most abundant clones make up about 6% of the sample.

The cohort comprised 666 healthy bone marrow donors. At the time of sampling, every cohort member was nominally healthy, though immune exposures that went unrecorded were likely present. The donor was CMV seronegative and belonged to the group of several hundred seronegative cohort members. A peripheral blood sample was provided by each donor, and peripheral blood mononuclear cells were used for TCR beta sequencing. The Qiagen DNeasy Blood Extraction Kit was used to extract genomic DNA from the blood cell samples. Note on this clone: The antigen it recognizes is unknown.

Sequenced input: PBMCs. The receptor's source is a man younger than 45 in good health and CMV-seronegative.

DNA sequence: TGTGCCTGGAGTGTACGTGGAGGGTGGGGTAGCAATCAGCCCCAGCATTTT. Its amino acids are CAWSVRGGWGSNQPQHF. The sequence joins TRBV30 to TRBJ1-5; the D gene assignment is ambiguous. Per the germline V gene (reference sequence), GTSNPN is the CDR1 and SVGIG is the CDR2. Deletion took 0 bases off V and 0 bases off J, with a span of 15 bases between the germline ends. The CDR3 covers 17 residues, taking in both the cysteine and the phenylalanine. Only the CDR3 part of the read is kept: 51 bases, read in frame from the first base.